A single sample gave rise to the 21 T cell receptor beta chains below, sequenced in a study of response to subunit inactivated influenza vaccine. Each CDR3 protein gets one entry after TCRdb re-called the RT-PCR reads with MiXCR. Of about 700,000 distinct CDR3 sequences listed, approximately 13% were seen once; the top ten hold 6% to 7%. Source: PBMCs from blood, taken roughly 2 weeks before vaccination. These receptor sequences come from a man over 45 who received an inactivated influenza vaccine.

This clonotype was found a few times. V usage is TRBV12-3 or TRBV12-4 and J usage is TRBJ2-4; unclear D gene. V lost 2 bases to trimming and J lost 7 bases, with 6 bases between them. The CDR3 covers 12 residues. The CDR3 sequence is CASSLPSNIQYF. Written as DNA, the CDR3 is TGTGCCAGCAGTTTACCCTCCAACATTCAGTACTTC.

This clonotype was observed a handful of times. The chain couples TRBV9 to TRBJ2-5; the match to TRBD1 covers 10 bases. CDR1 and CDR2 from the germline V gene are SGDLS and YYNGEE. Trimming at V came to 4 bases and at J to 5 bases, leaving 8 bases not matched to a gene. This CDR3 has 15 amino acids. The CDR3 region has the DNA TGTGCCAGCAGCCAGGGACAGGGGTTGTGGGAGACCCAGTACTTC. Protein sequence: CASSQGQGLWETQYF.

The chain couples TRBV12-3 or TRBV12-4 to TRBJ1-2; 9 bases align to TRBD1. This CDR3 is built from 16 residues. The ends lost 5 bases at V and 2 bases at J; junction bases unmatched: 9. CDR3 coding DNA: TGTGCCAGCAGTCCTAGTCCCGGGACAGGGAACTATGGCTACACCTTC. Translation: CASSPSPGTGNYGYTF.

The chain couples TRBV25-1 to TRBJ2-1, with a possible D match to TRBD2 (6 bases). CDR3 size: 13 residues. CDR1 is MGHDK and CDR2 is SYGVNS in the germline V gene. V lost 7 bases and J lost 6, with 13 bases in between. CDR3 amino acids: CASNGGPSNEQFF. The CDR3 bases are TGTGCCAGCAACGGAGGGCCCTCCAATGAGCAGTTCTTC. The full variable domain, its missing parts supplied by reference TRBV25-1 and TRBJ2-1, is EADIYQTPRYLVIGTGKKITLECSQTMGHDKMYWYQQDPGMELHLIHYSYGVNSTEKGDLSSESTVSRIRTEHFPLTLESARPSHTSQYLCASNGGPSNEQFFGPGTRLTVL.

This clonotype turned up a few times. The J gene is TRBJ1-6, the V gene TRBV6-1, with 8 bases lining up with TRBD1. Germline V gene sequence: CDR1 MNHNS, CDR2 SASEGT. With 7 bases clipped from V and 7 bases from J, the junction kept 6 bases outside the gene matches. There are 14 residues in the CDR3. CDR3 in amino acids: CASTQGARNSPLHF. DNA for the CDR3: TGTGCCAGCACCCAGGGGGCGCGGAATTCACCCCTCCACTTT.

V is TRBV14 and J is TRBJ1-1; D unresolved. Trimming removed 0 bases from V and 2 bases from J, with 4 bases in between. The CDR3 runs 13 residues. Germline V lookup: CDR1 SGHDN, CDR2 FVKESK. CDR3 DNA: TGTGCCAGCAGCCAAGACCACAACACTGAAGCTTTCTTT. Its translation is CASSQDHNTEAFF.

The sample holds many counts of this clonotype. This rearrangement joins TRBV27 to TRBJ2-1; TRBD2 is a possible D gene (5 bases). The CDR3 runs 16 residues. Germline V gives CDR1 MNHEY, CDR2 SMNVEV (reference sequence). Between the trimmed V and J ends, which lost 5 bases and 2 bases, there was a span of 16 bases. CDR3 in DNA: TGTGCCAGCAGTCCTCCTATCTGGAGGACCTACAATGAGCAGTTCTTC. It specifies CASSPPIWRTYNEQFF.

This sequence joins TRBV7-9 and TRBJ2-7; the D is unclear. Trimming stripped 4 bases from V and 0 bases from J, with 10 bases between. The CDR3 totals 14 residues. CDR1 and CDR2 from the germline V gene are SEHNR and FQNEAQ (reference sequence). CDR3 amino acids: CASSSQVGSYEQYF. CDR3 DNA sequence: TGTGCCAGCAGCTCACAAGTAGGCTCCTACGAGCAGTACTTC.

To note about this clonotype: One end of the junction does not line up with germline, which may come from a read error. The CDR3 DNA sequence: TGTGCCAGCAGCTTAGAGAGGGGGACAGTGATCCCATTT. Protein product: CASSLERGTVIPF. The genes are TRBV7-2 and TRBJ1-1; 7 bases line up with TRBD1. The CDR3 extends over 13 amino acids. Germline V gene data show CDR1 as SGHTA and CDR2 as FQGNSA.

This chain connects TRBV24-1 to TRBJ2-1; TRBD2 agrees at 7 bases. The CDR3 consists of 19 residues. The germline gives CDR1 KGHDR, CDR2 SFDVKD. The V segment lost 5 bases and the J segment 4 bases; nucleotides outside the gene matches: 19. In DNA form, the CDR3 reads TGTGCCACCAGTGTGGCCACTGGGAGGGCTGGAGTTTTGTACAATGAGCAGTTCTTC. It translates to CATSVATGRAGVLYNEQFF.

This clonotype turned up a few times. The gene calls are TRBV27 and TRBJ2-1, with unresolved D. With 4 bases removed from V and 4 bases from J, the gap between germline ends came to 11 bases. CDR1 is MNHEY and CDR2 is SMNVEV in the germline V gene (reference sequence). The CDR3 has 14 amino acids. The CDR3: CASSSGPGYNEQFF. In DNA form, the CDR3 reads TGTGCCAGCAGTTCCGGACCCGGATACAATGAGCAGTTCTTC.

CDR3 protein: CASSGGRADTQYF. CDR3 DNA sequence: TGCGCCAGCAGCGGCGGGAGGGCAGATACGCAGTATTTT. The chain recombines TRBV5-1 with TRBJ2-3, with TRBD2 matching 9 bases. CDR1 and CDR2 (germline): SGHRS, YFSETQ. CDR3 length: 13 residues. The V and J ends lost 4 bases and 4 bases, in that order; junction bases with no gene match: 1.

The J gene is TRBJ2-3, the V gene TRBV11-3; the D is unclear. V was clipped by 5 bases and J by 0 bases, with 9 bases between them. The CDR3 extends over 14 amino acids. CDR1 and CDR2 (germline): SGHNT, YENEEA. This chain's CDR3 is CASSPDKSTDTQYF. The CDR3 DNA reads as TGTGCCAGCAGCCCCGACAAGAGCACAGATACGCAGTATTTT.

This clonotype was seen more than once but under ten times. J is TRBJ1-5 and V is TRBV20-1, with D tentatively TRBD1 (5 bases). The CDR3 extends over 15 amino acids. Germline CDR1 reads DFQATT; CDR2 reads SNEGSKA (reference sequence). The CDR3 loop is CSVQRAGNTYQPQHF. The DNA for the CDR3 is TGCAGCGTTCAGAGGGCAGGGAATACCTATCAGCCCCAGCATTTT.

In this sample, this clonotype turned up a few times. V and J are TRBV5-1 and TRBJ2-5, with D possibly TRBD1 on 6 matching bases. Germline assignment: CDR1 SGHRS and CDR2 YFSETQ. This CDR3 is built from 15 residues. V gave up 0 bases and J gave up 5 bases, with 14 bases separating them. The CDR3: CASSLGNRDGETQYF. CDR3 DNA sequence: TGCGCCAGCAGCTTGGGTAACAGGGACGGCGAGACCCAGTACTTC.

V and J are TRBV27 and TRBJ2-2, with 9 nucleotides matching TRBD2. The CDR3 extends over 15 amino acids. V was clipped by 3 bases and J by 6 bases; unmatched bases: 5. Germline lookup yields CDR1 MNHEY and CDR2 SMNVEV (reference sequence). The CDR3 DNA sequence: TGTGCCAGCAGTTTGGGCGGGAGGGCAGCCGGGGAGCTGTTTTTT. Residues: CASSLGGRAAGELFF.

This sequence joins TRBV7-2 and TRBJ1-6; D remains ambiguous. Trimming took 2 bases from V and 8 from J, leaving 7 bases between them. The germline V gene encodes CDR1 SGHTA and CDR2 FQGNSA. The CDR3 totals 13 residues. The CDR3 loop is CASSLKRDSPLHF. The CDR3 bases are TGTGCCAGCAGCTTAAAACGCGATTCACCCCTCCACTTT. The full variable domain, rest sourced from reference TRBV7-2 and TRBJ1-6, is GAGVSQSPSNKVTEKGKDVELRCDPISGHTALYWYRQSLGQGLEFLIYFQGNSAPDKSGLPSDRFSAERTGGSVSTLTIQRTQQEDSAVYLCASSLKRDSPLHFGNGTRLTVT.

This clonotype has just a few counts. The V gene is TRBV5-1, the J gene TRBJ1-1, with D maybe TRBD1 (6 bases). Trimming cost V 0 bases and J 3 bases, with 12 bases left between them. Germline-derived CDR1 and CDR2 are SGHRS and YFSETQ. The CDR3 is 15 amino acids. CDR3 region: CASSLVATGDTEAFF. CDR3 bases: TGCGCCAGCAGCTTGGTAGCGACAGGAGACACTGAAGCTTTCTTT.

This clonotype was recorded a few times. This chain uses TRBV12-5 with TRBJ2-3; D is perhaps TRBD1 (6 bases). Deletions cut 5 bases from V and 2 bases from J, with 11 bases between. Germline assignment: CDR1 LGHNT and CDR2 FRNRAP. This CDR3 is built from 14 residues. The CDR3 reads CASGTTGSTDTQYF. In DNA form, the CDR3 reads TGTGCTAGTGGTACCACAGGGTCCACAGATACGCAGTATTTT.

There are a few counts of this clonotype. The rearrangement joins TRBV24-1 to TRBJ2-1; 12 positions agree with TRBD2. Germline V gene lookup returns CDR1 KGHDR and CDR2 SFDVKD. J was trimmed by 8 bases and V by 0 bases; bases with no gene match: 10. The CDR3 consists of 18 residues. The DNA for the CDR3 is TGTGCCACCAGTGATTTGCGACCAACTAGCGGGGGGAGGCATGAGCAGTTCTTC. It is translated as CATSDLRPTSGGRHEQFF.

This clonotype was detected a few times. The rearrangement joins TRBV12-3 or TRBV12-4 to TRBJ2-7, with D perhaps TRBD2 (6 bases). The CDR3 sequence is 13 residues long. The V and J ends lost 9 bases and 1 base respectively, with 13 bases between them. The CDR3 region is CASRGGVSYEQYF. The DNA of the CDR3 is TGTGCCAGTCGCGGCGGGGTGTCCTACGAGCAGTACTTC.